The clone carrying this TCR beta chain was observed at least ten times. Researchers used 5'RACE with constant-segment primers to make TCR alpha and TCR beta cDNA libraries that carry sample barcodes and UMIs. TCRdb reprocessed the 5' RACE reads with MiXCR, giving one entry per CDR3 protein. The repertoire consists of roughly 610,000 distinct CDR3 sequences, with roughly 17% occurring once and the leading ten covering about 8.1%. This record belongs to a study of T-cell memory formation after mild COVID-19. Trimming took 5 bases from V and 4 from J; bases not matched to a gene: 1. The CDR3 is 13 residues long. The germline V gene has CDR1 MNHNS and CDR2 SASEGT.

The chain combines TRBV6-1 with TRBJ1-5; TRBD1 agrees at 8 bases. The sequence was collected from an adult woman who had mild COVID-19 (a few samples of this study predate the infection). Cell type and time point are not known. Source material: PBMCs or a T cell subset sorted from them (not recorded which). Written as DNA, the CDR3 is TGTGCCAGCAGTCGACAGGGGAATCAGCCCCAGCATTTT. Its translation: CASSRQGNQPQHF.